These T cell receptor beta chains were read from a single sample in a study of shared clonotypes between healthy human individuals. Repertoires were generated with immunoSEQ multiplex PCR, while TCRdb's copy carries only in-frame clones and drops some. The data show 2,100,000 or so clones, 90% to 96% seen once. The material sequenced was naive CD4+ T cells sorted from blood. The origin of the receptors is a man aged 18 to 29 in good health. CDR3s include the opening cysteine and the closing phenylalanine or tryptophan. The D gene is left open where the match is weak. For some rows the clone size is stated as once, few or many, or as a class when expanded; others skip it.

NA	TRBV20-1	TRBJ2-1	TRBD2	CSATGGGEQFF	TGCAGTGCTACCGGGGGGGGTGAGCAGTTCTTC
NA	TRBV5-1	TRBJ1-3	NA	CASQGAFSGNTIYF	TGCGCCAGTCAAGGGGCGTTCTCTGGAAACACCATATATTTT
NA	TRBV7-9	TRBJ1-5	NA	CASSLGQGGQPQHF	TGTGCCAGCAGCTTAGGCCAGGGAGGTCAGCCCCAGCATTTT
NA	TRBV2	TRBJ2-2	NA	CASSEEGGQELFF	TGTGCCAGCAGTGAAGAAGGGGGACAGGAGCTGTTTTTT
NA	TRBV4-1	TRBJ1-4	NA	CASSPDPTNEKLFF	TGCGCCAGCAGCCCCGACCCAACTAATGAAAAACTGTTTTTT
NA	TRBV4-3	TRBJ2-2	NA	CASSQESATYTGELFF	TGCGCCAGCAGCCAAGAGTCGGCTACGTACACCGGGGAGCTGTTTTTT
NA	TRBV4-3	TRBJ1-4	NA	CASSQDFGGAAINEKLFF	TGCGCCAGCAGCCAAGATTTCGGGGGGGCGGCGATTAATGAAAAACTGTTTTTT
NA	TRBV7-9	TRBJ2-5	NA	CASSFDLAQETQYF	TGTGCCAGCAGCTTCGACCTCGCCCAAGAGACCCAGTACTTC
NA	TRBV27	TRBJ2-3	TRBD2	CASSLSSGEGRPDTQYF	TGTGCCAGCAGCCTCTCTAGCGGAGAGGGGCGCCCGGATACGCAGTATTTT
NA	TRBV9	TRBJ1-2	NA	CASSQPTDGYYGYTF	TGTGCCAGCAGCCAACCAACAGACGGCTACTATGGCTACACCTTC
NA	TRBV5-4	TRBJ1-1	TRBD1	CASSPPGTGRITEAFF	TGTGCCAGCAGCCCCCCCGGGACAGGGAGGATCACTGAAGCTTTCTTT
NA	TRBV5-6	TRBJ2-1	NA	CASSGWSIYNEQFF	TGTGCCAGCAGCGGGTGGAGCATCTACAATGAGCAGTTCTTC
NA	TRBV11-2	TRBJ2-2	TRBD2	CASSKGLAGGPNTGELFF	TGTGCCAGCAGCAAGGGACTAGCGGGAGGTCCGAACACCGGGGAGCTGTTTTTT
once	TRBV6-1	TRBJ1-6	NA	CASSDLAGTTRSPLHF	TGTGCCAGCAGTGATTTAGCCGGGACAACTCGGTCACCCCTCCACTTT
NA	TRBV19	TRBJ2-7	TRBD2	CASSIAEGGPWTYEQYF	TGTGCCAGTAGTATAGCGGAGGGAGGGCCGTGGACCTACGAGCAGTACTTC
NA	TRBV5-1	TRBJ2-7	NA	CASSLTRDVGGRPTEQYF	TGCGCCAGCAGCCTCACCCGGGACGTAGGAGGGCGCCCCACCGAGCAGTACTTC
NA	TRBV11-3	TRBJ2-2	TRBD2	CASSLAYGLAGGGTGELFF	TGTGCCAGCAGCTTAGCCTATGGACTAGCGGGAGGAGGCACCGGGGAGCTGTTTTTT
NA	TRBV4-1	TRBJ2-3	NA	CASSQIVGIGSTDTQYF	TGCGCCAGCAGCCAAATTGTAGGGATTGGGAGCACAGATACGCAGTATTTT
NA	TRBV29-1	TRBJ2-1	NA	CSVVRDDRTSNEQFF	TGCAGCGTTGTGAGAGACGACAGGACATCCAATGAGCAGTTCTTC
NA	TRBV6-6	TRBJ1-5	TRBD1	CASRGQGAGQPQHF	TGTGCCAGCAGAGGGCAGGGGGCTGGTCAGCCCCAGCATTTT
NA	TRBV5-1	TRBJ2-3	NA	CASSLVATDTQYF	TGCGCCAGCAGCTTGGTAGCGACAGATACGCAGTATTTT
NA	TRBV7-2	TRBJ1-2	NA	CASSPAAVYTF	TGTGCCAGCAGCCCCGCGGCGGTCTACACCTTC